Below are 14 T cell receptor beta chains sequenced from a single sample in a study of long-term antiretroviral therapy in people with HIV. Investigators performed immunoSEQ version v3.0 at survey level. The data were produced by immunoSEQ multiplex PCR, yet TCRdb's version contains in-frame clones alone and is incomplete. In the table there are around 31,000 clones, approximately 90% of which are singletons. Sequenced material: unsorted PBMCs, taken around 5 years before starting antiretroviral therapy. These receptors were collected from a man aged 45-65 years with HIV.

V is TRBV7-3 and J is TRBJ2-3, with TRBD1 as a possible D gene (5 bases). Germline lookup yields CDR1 SGHTA and CDR2 FQGTGA. Between the trimmed V and J ends, which lost 5 bases and 4 bases, there was a span of 16 bases. The CDR3 runs to 15 residues. Here the CDR3 reads CASSAQGPGADTQYF. The CDR3 DNA reads TGTGCCAGCAGCGCCCAGGGCCCGGGTGCAGATACGCAGTATTTT.

The rearrangement links TRBV5-4 to TRBJ1-2; D call uncertain. V was pared by 2 bases and J by 3 bases, with 2 bases between. Germline loops: CDR1 SGHNT, CDR2 YYREEE (reference sequence). The CDR3 spans 11 residues. The CDR3 loop reads CASSLDYGYTF. The CDR3 DNA sequence: TGTGCCAGCAGCTTAGACTATGGCTACACCTTC.

This sequence joins TRBV7-9 and TRBJ2-3, with 10 bases lining up with TRBD1. The germline gives CDR1 SEHNR, CDR2 FQNEAQ (reference sequence). This CDR3 spans 19 amino acids. Trimming cost V 5 bases and J 0 bases; bases outside gene matches: 14. The CDR3 bases are TGTGCCAGCAGCCTCGTTCGGACAGGGGGAATGTGGAGCACAGATACGCAGTATTTT. Amino acid sequence: CASSLVRTGGMWSTDTQYF.

In this sample, this clone turned up once. The chain combines TRBV7-8 with TRBJ2-3; 7 positions match TRBD2. Germline assignment: CDR1 SGHVS and CDR2 FQNEAQ. CDR3 length: 17 residues. Trimming cost V 5 bases and J 1 base; bases outside gene matches: 12. The CDR3: CASSTGGGLGGTDTQYF. Written as DNA, the CDR3 is TGTGCCAGCAGCACAGGCGGGGGTTTGGGGGGCACAGATACGCAGTATTTT. Based on the CDR3 plus reference TRBV7-8 and TRBJ2-3, the full variable domain is GAGVSQSPRYKVAKRGQDVALRCDPISGHVSLFWYQQALGQGPEFLTYFQNEAQLDKSGLPSDRFFAERPEGSVSTLKIQRTQQEDSAVYLCASSTGGGLGGTDTQYFGPGTRLTVL.

The chain uses TRBV4-3 and TRBJ1-2, with unresolved D. Germline CDR1 LGHNA, CDR2 YSLEER. The CDR3 spans 15 residues. Trimming took off 0 bases at V and 7 bases at J, with 15 bases between the two ends. The DNA for the CDR3 is TGCGCCAGCAGCCAAGATGGACCATCCCTGGGTGGCTACACCTTC. Translated, it gives CASSQDGPSLGGYTF.

This clone was counted a single time. The chain employs TRBV10-3 and TRBJ1-5, with D maybe TRBD1 (5 bases). The CDR3 is made up of 13 amino acids. Trimming took 6 bases from V and 2 from J, leaving 8 bases between them. The germline gives CDR1 ENHRY, CDR2 SYGVKD. CDR3 protein: CAISRDGNQPQHF. As DNA, the CDR3 is TGTGCCATCAGCCGGGACGGCAATCAGCCCCAGCATTTT.

The V and J genes are TRBV4-3 and TRBJ2-7, with 10 positions matching TRBD1. The V and J ends lost 3 bases and 3 bases, in that order; junction bases with no gene match: 5. The CDR3 runs to 15 residues. CDR1 and CDR2 from the germline V gene are LGHNA and YSLEER. CDR3 sequence: CASSQGGTGVYEQYF. The CDR3 DNA is TGCGCCAGCAGCCAGGGAGGGACAGGGGTCTACGAGCAGTACTTC.

This sequence joins TRBV19 and TRBJ2-1, with 8 bases fitting TRBD2. Germline-derived CDR1 and CDR2 are LNHDA and SQIVND (reference sequence). V lost 4 bases and J lost 7; bases outside the gene matches: 6. The CDR3 runs to 14 residues. CDR3 nucleotides: TGTGCCAGTAGTACGGGAGGGGCGGCGAATGAGCAGTTCTTC. It codes for CASSTGGAANEQFF.

J is TRBJ2-5 and V is TRBV11-1, with TRBD2 matching over 10 bases. Germline CDR1 is SGHAT and CDR2 is FQDESV (reference sequence). Germline trimming cut 5 bases from V and 0 bases from J; bases unmatched to any gene: 6. The CDR3 extends over 16 amino acids. This CDR3 is CASSRERGGYQETQYF. CDR3 coding DNA: TGTGCCAGCAGCCGCGAGCGGGGGGGCTACCAAGAGACCCAGTACTTC. Full variable domain (missing parts from reference TRBV11-1 and TRBJ2-5): EAEVAQSPRYKITEKSQAVAFWCDPISGHATLYWYRQILGQGPELLVQFQDESVVDDSQLPKDRFSAERLKGVDSTLKIQPAELGDSAMYLCASSRERGGYQETQYFGPGTRLLVL.

V gene TRBV9 combines with J gene TRBJ1-3; 9 bases line up with TRBD1. After removal of 1 base from V and 3 bases from J, the junction contained 2 bases not matched to a gene. Germline-derived CDR1 and CDR2 are SGDLS and YYNGEE. This CDR3 comprises 15 residues. CDR3 in amino acids: CASSVRDRDGNTIYF. The CDR3 nucleotides read TGTGCCAGCAGCGTAAGGGACAGGGATGGAAACACCATATATTTT.

This sequence joins TRBV27 and TRBJ2-7, with D perhaps matching TRBD1 (6 bases). CDR1 MNHEY and CDR2 SMNVEV come from the germline V gene (reference sequence). With 4 bases removed from V and 4 bases from J, the gap between germline ends came to 14 bases. The CDR3 runs to 14 residues. Here the CDR3 reads CASSSPGQNYEQYF. In nucleotides, the CDR3 is TGTGCCAGCAGTTCCCCGGGACAAAATTACGAGCAGTACTTC.

V gene TRBV2 combines with J gene TRBJ2-4; no firm D call. There are 13 residues in the CDR3. CDR1 and CDR2 (germline): SNHLY, FYNNEI. Trimming took off 6 bases at V and 9 bases at J, with 15 bases between the two ends. Here the CDR3 DNA reads TGTGCCAGCAGGGCGAGTGGGGTCGGCATTCAGTACTTC. As protein: CASRASGVGIQYF. Together with reference TRBV2 and TRBJ2-4, the CDR3 gives the full variable domain: EPEVTQTPSHQVTQMGQEVILRCVPISNHLYFYWYRQILGQKVEFLVSFYNNEISEKSEIFDDQFSVERPDGSNFTLKIRSTKLEDSAMYFCASRASGVGIQYFGAGTRLSVL.

The rearrangement links TRBV18 to TRBJ2-7; maybe TRBD2 (5 bases). The CDR3 covers 11 residues. Germline loops: CDR1 KGHSH, CDR2 LQKENI. The V end lost 4 bases, the J end lost 4 bases, and 5 bases lay between the germline ends. CDR3 coding DNA: TGTGCCAGCTCACGAGGGTACGAGCAGTACTTC. Translating it yields CASSRGYEQYF.

This chain uses TRBV6-5 with TRBJ1-1, with D unclear. Germline CDR1 and CDR2: MNHEY and SVGAGI. Between the trimmed V and J ends, which lost 2 bases and 4 bases, there was a span of 8 bases. The CDR3 totals 13 residues. This CDR3 reads CASSYIRGTEAFF. The DNA of the CDR3 is TGTGCCAGCAGTTACATCCGTGGCACTGAAGCTTTCTTT.